This T cell receptor (beta chain) is drawn from a study of shared T cell receptors in the human thymus. The sample holds one count of this clone. Clones were read by immunoSEQ multiplex PCR, and TCRdb kept only the in-frame ones, dropping some. This sample has some 700,000 clones, with roughly 88% found just once. CDR3 length: 16 residues. Trimming removed 1 base from V and 2 bases from J, with 13 bases in between. CDR1 and CDR2 (germline): LGHNT, FRNRAP. The sample also formed part of further work on human thymus T cells. That paper adds: The thymus was resected at corrective cardiac surgery. The authors found apparently biased V and J gene usage in thymic and blood repertoires.

This TCR came from a boy in the first two years of life with a congenital heart defect. The sequenced sample consisted of thymocytes. The chain links TRBV12-5 to TRBJ2-3; perhaps TRBD2 as D (6 bases). The CDR3 DNA follows: TGTGCTAGTGGTTTGGCAGACGTAGCGGACACAGATACGCAGTATTTT. Translating gives CASGLADVADTDTQYF. Full variable domain (outside the CDR3, taken from reference TRBV12-5 and TRBJ2-3): DARVTQTPRHKVTEMGQEVTMRCQPILGHNTVFWYRQTMMQGLELLAYFRNRAPLDDSGMPKDRFSAEMPDATLATLKIQPSEPRDSAVYFCASGLADVADTDTQYFGPGTRLTVL.